The T cell receptor (beta chain) under discussion was sequenced for a study of CD8 T cells in ankylosing spondylitis. General study points: It was reported that disease-linked clones were significantly enriched in matched ankylosing spondylitis synovial fluid.

In making TCR beta libraries, quantitative 5'-RACE with molecular barcodes was used. TCRdb itself ran the 5' RACE reads through MiXCR, one entry per CDR3 protein. The sample contains approximately 350,000 distinct CDR3 sequences, 20% to 25% of which appear only once. Details on this clonotype: Its antigen is undetermined.

Sequences were obtained from blood, either unsorted or a sorted T cell fraction (not recorded which). The origin of this receptor is a male donor with ankylosing spondylitis or in good health (not recorded which).

The CDR3 is CSVGIDQFF. The CDR3 nucleotides read TGCAGCGTTGGGATCGATCAGTTCTTC. This chain joins TRBV29-1 and TRBJ2-1; D is unclear. The V gene lost 4 bases and the J gene lost 13 bases, with 8 bases spanning the gap. CDR1 and CDR2 (germline): SQVTM, ANQGSEA. The CDR3 spans 9 residues.